Described below is a single TCR beta chain sequence and its context. What it binds is not known. Its ends do not fully match the called genes, so a read error is possible. TCR alpha and beta CDR3 regions were amplified from RNA using iRepertoire nested multiplex PCR. Tissue mRNA or PBMC total RNA, 100-400 ng, went into one-step reverse transcription and amplification. TCRdb redid the calling of the multiplex PCR reads with MiXCR, one entry per CDR3 protein. The profile covers about 140,000 distinct CDR3 sequences, with about 39% appearing a single time and about a fifth taken by the ten largest. This specimen belongs to a study of glioma-infiltrating T cells. Findings and limits, study-wide: Non-neoplastic patients had below-expected tissue-blood divergence, while all gliomas exceeded expectation.

Per the germline V gene, CDR1 is SGHTA and CDR2 is FQGNSA. The CDR3 totals 12 residues. V is TRBV7-2 and J is TRBJ2-7; D uncertain. Specimen: glioma tissue, nonneoplastic brain tissue, or PBMCs (not recorded which). This TCR was sampled from a human donor with low-grade glioma or glioblastoma, undergoing nonglioma brain surgery, or in good health (not recorded which). Here the CDR3 reads CARSLSNYEQYF. CDR3 bases: TGTGCCCGCAGCTTAAGCAACTACGAGCAGTACTTC.